This T cell receptor beta chain was identified during a study of regulatory T cells in long-lasting Graves disease. In the study overall: Disease was considered persistent Graves' disease after over 5 years of antithyroid drugs (with positive TSH receptor antibodies).

CDR3 length equals 15 residues. The germline CDR1 and CDR2 sequences are MDHEN and SYDVKM. Losses at the gene ends were 6 bases for V and 3 bases for J; bases not matched to a gene: 10. Both iRepertoire HTBI primers and Arm-PCR of CDR3 regions were used to build the TCR beta libraries. TCRdb reprocessed the multiplex PCR reads via MiXCR and lists one record per CDR3 protein. The table lists some 440,000 distinct CDR3 sequences, less than 25% of them singletons. This clonotype has at least ten counts. The time point denotes: persistent/refractory GD, antithyroid drugs over 5 years with positive TRAb. The TCR library was made from RNA that had been extracted from PBMCs in TRIzol. An endocrinology department in Xi'an, China, recruited the patients.

V gene TRBV28 combines with J gene TRBJ1-2; TRBD1 agrees at 7 bases. The sequencing here drew on peripheral blood mononuclear cells (PBMCs), taken when the disease was refractory, from a patient treated with antithyroid drugs. This TCR derives from a female donor with Graves disease. The CDR3 bases are TGTGCCAGCAGGCTCCGGGACAGCGTATACTATGGCTACACCTTC. Its protein product is CASRLRDSVYYGYTF.